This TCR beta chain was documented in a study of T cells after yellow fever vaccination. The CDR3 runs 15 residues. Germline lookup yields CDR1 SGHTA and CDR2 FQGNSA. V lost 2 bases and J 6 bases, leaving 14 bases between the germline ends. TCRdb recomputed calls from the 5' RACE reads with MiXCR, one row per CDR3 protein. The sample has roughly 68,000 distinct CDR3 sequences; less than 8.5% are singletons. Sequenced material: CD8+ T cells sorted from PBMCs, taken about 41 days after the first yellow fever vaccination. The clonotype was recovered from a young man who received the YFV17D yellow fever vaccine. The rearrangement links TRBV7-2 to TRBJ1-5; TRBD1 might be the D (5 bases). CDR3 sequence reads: CASSLSGRVAQPQHF. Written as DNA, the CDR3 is TGTGCCAGCAGCTTAAGTGGCAGGGTCGCTCAGCCCCAGCATTTT.